These 26 T cell receptor beta chains were sequenced from one sample in a study of blood T cells in healthy people across ages. A second 7 to 11 cycle PCR used barcoded and J-beta primers. Using its own MiXCR run on the 5' RACE reads, TCRdb lists one record per CDR3 protein. The top ten clones hold roughly 8.2% of a sample with over a million distinct CDR3 sequences, around 39% of them seen once. Sequenced input: blood. These receptors all come from a woman aged 18-29 years in good health.

The chain joins TRBV7-9 to TRBJ2-7; D gene uncertain. CDR1 and CDR2 (germline): SEHNR, FQNEAQ (reference sequence). V was trimmed by 3 bases and J by 1 base, leaving 10 bases between them. CDR3 size: 14 residues. CDR3 coding DNA: TGTGCCAGCAGCTTGCGGACCTTATCCTACGAGCAGTACTTC. Translating gives CASSLRTLSYEQYF.

In DNA, the CDR3 is TGTGCCAGCAGTAGATACACCTTGCGGGAAGCTTTCTTT. Translating it yields CASSRYTLREAFF. V gene TRBV28 combines with J gene TRBJ1-1; D call uncertain. V lost 5 bases and J lost 8, with 15 bases in between. Germline V gene data show CDR1 as MDHEN and CDR2 as SYDVKM. CDR3 size: 13 residues.

J is TRBJ2-4 and V is TRBV10-3, with D possibly called TRBD1 or TRBD2 (6 bases each). Trimming left V 1 base short and J 13 bases short, with 20 bases between. The CDR3 covers 15 residues. CDR1 ENHRY and CDR2 SYGVKD come from the germline V gene. The CDR3 region is CAISEFGTPGDEQYF. CDR3 nucleotides: TGTGCCATCAGTGAGTTCGGGACACCGGGGGATGAGCAGTACTTC.

CDR3 sequence reads: CASSSSGGAPNEQFF. In nucleotides, the CDR3 is TGTGCCAGCAGCTCGAGCGGGGGGGCCCCCAATGAGCAGTTCTTC. The rearrangement joins TRBV7-6 to TRBJ2-1; 10 bases fit TRBD2. CDR3 length equals 15 residues. Germline V lookup: CDR1 SGHVS, CDR2 FNYEAQ. Trimming at V came to 4 bases and at J to 6 bases, leaving 6 bases not matched to a gene.

The chain recombines TRBV12-5 with TRBJ2-2; 7 bases line up with TRBD1. The CDR3 sequence is 13 residues long. The germline CDR1 and CDR2 sequences are LGHNT and FRNRAP. The trim removed 4 bases at V and 7 bases at J, leaving 3 bases unmatched. The CDR3 spells CASGSTGIGELFF. The CDR3 bases are TGTGCTAGTGGTTCGACAGGGATCGGGGAGCTGTTTTTT.

The V call is TRBV27, the J call TRBJ1-5, with TRBD1 identical over 11 bases. Germline CDR1 and CDR2: MNHEY and SMNVEV (reference sequence). The CDR3 length is 16 residues. V shed 1 base, J shed 7 bases, and the junction held 6 bases outside the gene matches. The CDR3 DNA follows: TGTGCCAGCAGTTTATTTGGACAGGGGGCTAGACAGCCCCAGCATTTT. Amino acid sequence: CASSLFGQGARQPQHF.

The gene calls are TRBV5-1 and TRBJ1-2; D possibly corresponds to TRBD1 (6 bases). Trimming removed 0 bases from V and 1 base from J, with 19 bases in between. Germline V gives CDR1 SGHRS, CDR2 YFSETQ. CDR3 length: 18 residues. The CDR3 nucleotides are TGCGCCAGCAGCTTGGCCACCACGGGGGGGCTGCGTAACTATGGCTACACCTTC. Translation gives CASSLATTGGLRNYGYTF.

This sequence joins TRBV20-1 and TRBJ1-2; possibly TRBD1 for D (6 bases). V lost 8 bases and J lost 10, with 17 bases in between. The CDR3 length is 11 residues. Germline values: CDR1 DFQATT, CDR2 SNEGSKA (reference sequence). The CDR3 bases are TGCAGTCAGGACAGCAGCCGTGACTACACCTTC. Translation: CSQDSSRDYTF.

The V call is TRBV28, the J call TRBJ1-6, with D hard to call. The germline V and J ends were trimmed by 5 bases and 9 bases, with 8 bases remaining between them. Germline V gene lookup returns CDR1 MDHEN and CDR2 SYDVKM. The CDR3 contains 12 residues. DNA for the CDR3: TGTGCCAGCAGTCCCTCCCTTTCACCCCTCCACTTT. It translates to CASSPSLSPLHF.

This clonotype was observed a handful of times. This chain links TRBV6-1 with TRBJ2-5, with D possibly matching TRBD2 (6 bases). Germline assignment: CDR1 MNHNS and CDR2 SASEGT. This CDR3 is built from 15 residues. V lost 11 bases, J lost 5 bases, and 24 bases lay in between. CDR3 bases: TGTGCCGGGGACCTAGCGCCAGGGTCATTTGAGACCCAGTACTTC. Protein product: CAGDLAPGSFETQYF.

J is TRBJ2-1 and V is TRBV12-3 or TRBV12-4; 11 bases are shared with TRBD2. CDR3 size: 13 residues. With 6 bases clipped from V and 10 bases from J, the junction kept 5 bases outside the gene matches. This CDR3 reads CASRIAGGPEQFF. In DNA form, the CDR3 reads TGTGCCAGCAGGATAGCGGGAGGGCCAGAGCAGTTCTTC.

This rearrangement joins TRBV6-2 or TRBV6-3 to TRBJ2-5; D is perhaps TRBD2 (6 bases). The J call may be wrong; the DNA end is better matched by TRBJ2-1. From germline, CDR1 is MNHEY and CDR2 SVGEGT. The CDR3 spans 14 residues. CDR3 nucleotide sequence: TGTGCCAGCACCCGGAGGGTTCTCCAAGAGACCCAGTTCTTC. Translation: CASTRRVLQETQFF.

The table lists this clonotype with a few counts. The gene calls are TRBV7-2 and TRBJ2-3; D not resolved. Germline V CDR1 and CDR2: SGHTA, FQGNSA. The CDR3 consists of 17 residues. The V end lost 4 bases, the J end lost 2 bases, and 19 bases lay between the germline ends. The DNA of the CDR3 is TGTGCCAGCAGCTCTAGGGCGTTCGGAGCACTCACAGATACGCAGTATTTT. This gives the protein CASSSRAFGALTDTQYF.

This chain links TRBV12-3 or TRBV12-4 with TRBJ2-1; TRBD1 agrees at 9 bases. V was clipped by 3 bases and J by 9 bases; unmatched bases: 12. The CDR3 covers 16 residues. CDR3 sequence: CASSLDRTGERSEQFF. The CDR3 region has the DNA TGTGCCAGCAGTTTGGACCGGACAGGGGAACGAAGTGAGCAGTTCTTC.

The CDR3 protein is CASSDGGGSQPQHF. CDR3 coding DNA: TGTGCCAGCAGTGACGGGGGAGGGAGTCAGCCCCAGCATTTT. The chain uses TRBV6-1 and TRBJ1-5; maybe TRBD1 (5 bases). The CDR3 contains 14 residues. V lost 3 bases and J lost 6, with 12 bases in between. Looked up from germline, CDR1 is MNHNS and CDR2 is SASEGT.

This sequence joins TRBV9 and TRBJ2-5; the match to TRBD2 covers 13 bases. TRBJ2-7 explains the end of the DNA better; the J call may be wrong. This CDR3 is built from 15 residues. From germline, CDR1 is SGDLS and CDR2 YYNGEE. CDR3 protein: CASSATSGGAGEQYF. As DNA, the CDR3 is TGTGCCAGCAGCGCCACTAGCGGGGGGGCCGGCGAGCAGTACTTC.

The J gene is TRBJ2-1, the V gene TRBV6-1; D may be TRBD2 (6 bases). The CDR3 spans 14 residues. The germline CDR1 and CDR2 sequences are MNHNS and SASEGT. The V end lost 8 bases, the J end lost 10 bases, and 21 bases lay between the germline ends. In nucleotides, the CDR3 is TGTGCCAGCGTCCCCGGGACTGTCCTTCGGGAGCAGTTCTTC. Its protein is CASVPGTVLREQFF.

The chain joins TRBV29-1 to TRBJ2-7; D is ambiguous. Looked up from germline, CDR1 is SQVTM and CDR2 is ANQGSEA. This CDR3 is built from 11 residues. Trimming pared 6 bases from V and 3 bases from J, leaving 9 bases between. The CDR3 DNA follows: TGCAGCGTGACCGATTACTACGAGCAGTACTTC. It codes for CSVTDYYEQYF.

This clonotype was detected a few times. The chain combines TRBV20-1 with TRBJ2-3, with 8 bases aligning to TRBD2. The CDR3 sequence is 15 residues long. V shed 2 bases, J shed 4 bases, and the junction held 8 bases outside the gene matches. In germline, CDR1 is DFQATT, CDR2 SNEGSKA (reference sequence). The CDR3 bases are TGCAGTGCTAGATCCCCAGCGGGAGTTCCAGATACGCAGTATTTT. Protein sequence: CSARSPAGVPDTQYF.

This chain uses TRBV7-2 with TRBJ1-2; D is uncertain. Germline V gene sequence: CDR1 SGHTA, CDR2 FQGNSA. Trimming removed 1 base from V and 6 bases from J, with 9 bases in between. The CDR3 is 13 residues long. CDR3: CASSLGRIDGYTF. The CDR3 bases are TGTGCCAGCAGCTTAGGGCGGATAGATGGCTACACCTTC.

Points on this clonotype: Germline and junction disagree at one end, which may indicate a read error. The chain couples TRBV18 to TRBJ2-7; 12 bases line up with TRBD2. CDR1 is KGHSH and CDR2 is LQKENI in the germline V gene. This CDR3 has 16 residues. The CDR3 sequence is CASSPRTSGNSYEQYF. CDR3 DNA sequence: TGCGCCAGCAGCCCAAGGACTAGCGGGAACTCCTACGAGCAGTACTTC.

This chain connects TRBV20-1 to TRBJ2-3; 13 positions agree with TRBD2. The CDR3 has 16 amino acids. V shed 0 bases, J shed 6 bases, and the junction held 6 bases outside the gene matches. Germline lookup yields CDR1 DFQATT and CDR2 SNEGSKA (reference sequence). The DNA for the CDR3 is TGCAGTGCTAGAGATGGGACTAGCGGGGCCTCCGATACGCAGTATTTT. Its protein is CSARDGTSGASDTQYF.

The rearrangement uses TRBV6-1 and TRBJ2-3, with D possibly being TRBD1 or TRBD2 (5 bases each). V lost 6 bases, J lost 2 bases, and 24 bases lay in between. The V gene's germline CDR1 is MNHNS and CDR2 SASEGT. The CDR3 consists of 18 residues. The CDR3 nucleotides are TGTGCCAGCAGCCGGAGCAATGGGGGTCGAAGACACACAGATACGCAGTATTTT. This codes for CASSRSNGGRRHTDTQYF.

This chain joins TRBV11-2 and TRBJ2-7, with 8 bases aligning to TRBD2. Unmatched junction bases numbered 7, after V lost 6 bases and J lost 0 bases. The CDR3 contains 15 residues. The germline V gene encodes CDR1 SGHAT and CDR2 FQNNGV. The CDR3 DNA reads as TGTGCCAGCAGAACCGGGGGGGCTAGCTCCTACGAGCAGTACTTC. It is translated as CASRTGGASSYEQYF.

This clonotype appeared once. This sequence joins TRBV27 and TRBJ2-5, with 11 bases aligning to TRBD1. The assigned J gene may be wrong: the sequence end matches TRBJ2-7 better. CDR3 length: 15 residues. Germline V CDR1 and CDR2: MNHEY, SMNVEV (reference sequence). Written as DNA, the CDR3 is TGTGCCAGCAGTCACCGGGGGACAGGGGGCTACGAGCAGTACTTC. As protein: CASSHRGTGGYEQYF.

The chain combines TRBV27 with TRBJ2-7, with TRBD2 matching over 8 bases. CDR3 length: 14 residues. Germline V CDR1 and CDR2: MNHEY, SMNVEV (reference sequence). The V segment lost 7 bases and the J segment 4 bases; nucleotides outside the gene matches: 9. CDR3 sequence reads: CASTRSGKGYEQYF. CDR3 sequence (DNA): TGTGCCAGCACTCGTAGCGGGAAGGGTTACGAGCAGTACTTC.